The 7 T cell receptor beta chains presented below share a single source sample, sequenced in a study of OX40 agonist ivuxolimab in advanced cancers. Assay: immunoSEQ multiplex PCR; the TCRdb copy retains only in-frame clones and omits some. The table has tens of thousands of clones, 70% to 80% seen once. The sample consisted of CD4+ or CD8+ T cells sorted from blood, taken in a trial of the OX40 agonist ivuxolimab. All receptors derive from an adult with an advanced solid tumor such as melanoma, head and neck, liver or kidney cancer.

The chain employs TRBV7-9 and TRBJ2-1, with a possible D match to TRBD1 (5 bases). V lost 3 bases and J 3 bases, leaving 12 bases between the germline ends. The CDR3 is 15 residues long. Per germline, CDR1 SEHNR and CDR2 FQNEAQ (reference sequence). This chain's CDR3 is CASSFPTENYNEQFF. Here the CDR3 DNA reads TGTGCCAGCAGCTTTCCGACAGAAAACTACAATGAGCAGTTCTTC.

The rearrangement uses TRBV6-5 and TRBJ1-4, with 8 positions matching TRBD1. Trimming at V came to 6 bases and at J to 4 bases, leaving 4 bases not matched to a gene. The CDR3 covers 14 residues. Germline loops: CDR1 MNHEY, CDR2 SVGAGI. The CDR3 spells CASSLGQGNEKLFF. Written as DNA, the CDR3 is TGTGCCAGCAGCCTCGGACAGGGTAATGAAAAACTGTTTTTT.

The chain uses TRBV30 and TRBJ2-7; no definite D call. CDR3 length: 14 residues. Germline V gives CDR1 GTSNPN, CDR2 SVGIG (reference sequence). The ends were cut back, 0 bases at V and 4 bases at J, with 13 bases in the middle. The CDR3 DNA is TGTGCCTGGAGTGTAGGCAGATACAAGTACGAGCAGTACTTC. Protein: CAWSVGRYKYEQYF.

The V and J genes are TRBV28 and TRBJ1-5, with D possibly TRBD1 on 6 matching bases. The V end was cut by 3 bases, the J end by 7 bases, with 7 bases between. The V gene's germline CDR1 is MDHEN and CDR2 SYDVKM. The CDR3 is 12 amino acids. CDR3 sequence: CASSLGAQPQHF. CDR3 DNA: TGTGCCAGCAGTTTGGGGGCCCAGCCCCAGCATTTT.

The rearrangement uses TRBV27 and TRBJ2-2; 8 bases fit TRBD2. CDR3 length equals 16 residues. V was clipped by 3 bases and J by 2 bases; unmatched bases: 5. Germline CDR1 and CDR2: MNHEY and SMNVEV (reference sequence). DNA for the CDR3: TGTGCCAGCAGTTTTGGCCTAGCGGGCAACACCGGGGAGCTGTTTTTT. This translates into CASSFGLAGNTGELFF.

The chain couples TRBV7-9 to TRBJ2-5; D may match TRBD1 or TRBD2 (7 bases each). Germline CDR1 is SEHNR and CDR2 is FQNEAQ (reference sequence). The V and J ends lost 3 bases and 5 bases respectively, with 13 bases between them. CDR3 length: 14 residues. The CDR3 loop is CASSFQGGRETQYF. CDR3 bases: TGTGCCAGCAGCTTCCAGGGGGGGCGGGAGACCCAGTACTTC.

V is TRBV14 and J is TRBJ2-2; a possible D gene is TRBD2 (6 bases). Between the trimmed V and J ends, which lost 6 bases and 7 bases, there was a span of 12 bases. CDR1 and CDR2 (germline): SGHDN, FVKESK. The CDR3 spans 13 residues. CDR3 amino acids: CASRGTRNGELFF. In DNA, the CDR3 is TGTGCCAGCAGAGGGACTCGAAACGGGGAGCTGTTTTTT.